This TCR beta chain was recorded in a study of T-cell memory formation after mild COVID-19. TCRdb ran MiXCR on the 5' RACE reads and lists one entry per CDR3 protein. The table includes 100,000 to 150,000 distinct CDR3 sequences, 5% to 6.5% detected once. Regarding the study as a whole: Second-wave clones reaching peak frequency on day 37 lacked confirmed SARS-CoV-2 specificity. The pre-infection memory compartment contained some responding clones, suggesting cross-reactive memory joined. Among CD4+ contracting clones, most were CM and EM, and CD8+ ones EMRA. A balance of CD4 and CD8 characterized clones contracting day 15 to 85, whereas later expanders leaned CD4+.

The length of the CDR3 is 15 residues. Germline-derived CDR1 and CDR2 are SGHRS and YFSETQ. V was pared by 4 bases and J by 9 bases, with 6 bases of the junction left unmatched. This clonotype appeared a few times. The target antigen is unknown. The chain employs TRBV5-1 and TRBJ2-1; 14 positions match TRBD2. The clonotype originates from an adult woman who had mild COVID-19 (a few samples of this study predate the infection). Cell type and time point are not known. The sample taken for sequencing was PBMCs or a T cell subset sorted from them (not recorded which). CDR3 sequence: CASSAGLAGGLEQFF. Written as DNA, the CDR3 is TGCGCCAGCAGCGCCGGACTAGCGGGGGGACTTGAGCAGTTCTTC.